The 12 T cell receptor beta chains reported below all come from one sample, sequenced in a study of long-term antiretroviral therapy in people with HIV. With survey level as its setting, the immunoSEQ assay was v3.0. Sequenced by immunoSEQ multiplex PCR; TCRdb stores in-frame clones only, minus some. The data hold tens of thousands of clones, with 85% to 95% observed a single time. Source: unsorted PBMCs, taken 5.3 years after starting antiretroviral therapy. The source is a man in his fifties or sixties with HIV.

This clone was seen only once. The chain employs TRBV7-6 and TRBJ2-7; D is ambiguous. The CDR3 loop spans 14 amino acids. Germline assignment: CDR1 SGHVS and CDR2 FNYEAQ. The germline V and J ends were trimmed by 1 base and 3 bases, with 10 bases remaining between them. For the CDR3, the DNA is TGTGCCAGCAGCTTAGTGGGCAGCGACTACGAGCAGTACTTC. Translation gives CASSLVGSDYEQYF.

The chain employs TRBV5-1 and TRBJ2-6, with 15 bases fitting TRBD2. Germline V lookup: CDR1 SGHRS, CDR2 YFSETQ. The trim removed 4 bases at V and 4 bases at J, leaving 6 bases unmatched. The CDR3 consists of 18 residues. In DNA, the CDR3 is TGCGCCAGCAGCGGGGGACTAGCGGGGGGCTCGGGGGCCAACGTCCTGACTTTC. This gives the protein CASSGGLAGGSGANVLTF.

V usage is TRBV28 and J usage is TRBJ1-2; weak D call: TRBD1 (5 bases). V dropped 6 bases and J dropped 5 bases, with 19 bases sitting between them. Looked up from germline, CDR1 is MDHEN and CDR2 is SYDVKM. CDR3 length: 15 residues. CDR3 bases: TGTGCCAGCAGCCTGCCTCGGAGGGGCCAGTATGGCTACACCTTC. Its protein product is CASSLPRRGQYGYTF.

The genes are TRBV19 and TRBJ1-2, with a tentative D call TRBD1 (6 bases). Germline assignment: CDR1 LNHDA and CDR2 SQIVND (reference sequence). The CDR3 loop spans 15 amino acids. Trimming removed 3 bases at V and 2 bases at J, with 13 bases between. CDR3 sequence (DNA): TGTGCCAGTAGTATCGGACAGAATCCCAACTATGGCTACACCTTC. This codes for CASSIGQNPNYGYTF.

V gene TRBV23-1 combines with J gene TRBJ1-5, with D hard to call. TRBV23-1 is annotated as an ORF whose role is uncertain. The CDR3 is made up of 11 amino acids. Trimming cost V 6 bases and J 7 bases, with 7 bases left between them. The CDR3 DNA sequence: TGCGCCAGCAGGGATCTACAGCCCCAGCATTTT. This codes for CASRDLQPQHF.

The genes are TRBV5-1 and TRBJ2-3; 9 nucleotides match TRBD2. Trimming at V came to 5 bases and at J to 2 bases, leaving 0 bases not matched to a gene. The length of the CDR3 is 13 residues. Germline CDR1 reads SGHRS; CDR2 reads YFSETQ. CDR3 nucleotide sequence: TGCGCCAGCAGGGGACTAGCCACAGATACGCAGTATTTT. Protein sequence: CASRGLATDTQYF. The full variable domain, with the rest looked up from reference TRBV5-1 and TRBJ2-3, is KAGVTQTPRYLIKTRGQQVTLSCSPISGHRSVSWYQQTPGQGLQFLFEYFSETQRNKGNFPGRFSGRQFSNSRSEMNVSTLELGDSALYLCASRGLATDTQYFGPGTRLTVL.

The genes are TRBV7-2 and TRBJ2-7; a weak D match, TRBD1 (6 bases). Trimming pared 6 bases from V and 7 bases from J, leaving 16 bases between. The CDR3 has 13 residues. Germline V gene lookup returns CDR1 SGHTA and CDR2 FQGNSA. CDR3 nucleotide sequence: TGTGCCAGCAGAGACAGGTGGGGCGTGGAGCAGTACTTC. This encodes CASRDRWGVEQYF. Filled out from reference TRBV7-2 and TRBJ2-7, the complete variable domain reads GAGVSQSPSNKVTEKGKDVELRCDPISGHTALYWYRQSLGQGLEFLIYFQGNSAPDKSGLPSDRFSAERTGGSVSTLTIQRTQQEDSAVYLCASRDRWGVEQYFGPGTRLTVT.

The chain uses TRBV6-5 and TRBJ1-4, with no clear D. CDR3 length equals 14 residues. Germline V lookup: CDR1 MNHEY, CDR2 SVGAGI. Trimming removed 0 bases from V and 4 bases from J, with 6 bases in between. As DNA, the CDR3 is TGTGCCAGCAGTTACTCGACGGGTAATGAAAAACTGTTTTTT. Encoded protein: CASSYSTGNEKLFF.

V gene TRBV21-1 combines with J gene TRBJ2-7; no check of the table's D call, TRBD1, against the DNA was made. TRBV21-1 is a documented pseudogene. This CDR3 region has 14 residues. The CDR3 nucleotides read TGTGCCAGCAGCAAGGGCAGTTACACCTACGAGCAGTACTTC. It translates to CASSKGSYTYEQYF.

CDR3 sequence (DNA): TGTGCCATCGGGGACAGGGGGCAAAATATTGTTTACGAGCAGTACTTC. This sequence encodes CAIGDRGQNIVYEQYF. V gene TRBV10-3 combines with J gene TRBJ2-7; 12 positions match TRBD1. This CDR3 is 16 amino acids long. V was pared by 8 bases and J by 4 bases, with 12 bases of the junction left unmatched. Germline V gene lookup returns CDR1 ENHRY and CDR2 SYGVKD.

This clone was seen only once. The J gene is TRBJ2-6, the V gene TRBV5-1; unclear D gene. Germline V gene sequence: CDR1 SGHRS, CDR2 YFSETQ. The CDR3 totals 15 residues. V was shortened by 9 bases and J by 3 bases, with 16 bases between the two germline ends. CDR3 nucleotides: TGCGCCACTAAGGTGGGCGATGGTGGGGCCAACGTCCTGACTTTC. Protein product: CATKVGDGGANVLTF.

V is TRBV7-9 and J is TRBJ2-3; maybe TRBD1 (5 bases). The CDR3 has 14 amino acids. Trimming left V 4 bases short and J 0 bases short, with 8 bases between. The V gene's germline CDR1 is SEHNR and CDR2 FQNEAQ (reference sequence). The CDR3, as DNA: TGTGCCAGCAGCTATGGGGCTAGCACAGATACGCAGTATTTT. This translates into CASSYGASTDTQYF.